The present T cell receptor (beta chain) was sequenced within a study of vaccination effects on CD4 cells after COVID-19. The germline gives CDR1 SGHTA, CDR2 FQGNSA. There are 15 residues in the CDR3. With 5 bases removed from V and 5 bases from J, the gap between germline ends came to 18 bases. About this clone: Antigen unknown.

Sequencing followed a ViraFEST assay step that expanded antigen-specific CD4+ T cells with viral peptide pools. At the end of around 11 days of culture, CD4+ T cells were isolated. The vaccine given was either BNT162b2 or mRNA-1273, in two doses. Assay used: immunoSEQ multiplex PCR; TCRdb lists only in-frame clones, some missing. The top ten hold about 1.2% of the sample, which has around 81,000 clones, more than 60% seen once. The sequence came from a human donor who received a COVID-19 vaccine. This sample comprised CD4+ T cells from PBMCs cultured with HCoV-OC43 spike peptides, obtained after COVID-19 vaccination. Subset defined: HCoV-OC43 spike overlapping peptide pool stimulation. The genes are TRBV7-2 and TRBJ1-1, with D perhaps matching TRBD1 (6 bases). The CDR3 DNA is TGTGCCAGCAGCCTGATAGGGGGGGTGATGACTGAAGCTTTCTTT. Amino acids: CASSLIGGVMTEAFF.